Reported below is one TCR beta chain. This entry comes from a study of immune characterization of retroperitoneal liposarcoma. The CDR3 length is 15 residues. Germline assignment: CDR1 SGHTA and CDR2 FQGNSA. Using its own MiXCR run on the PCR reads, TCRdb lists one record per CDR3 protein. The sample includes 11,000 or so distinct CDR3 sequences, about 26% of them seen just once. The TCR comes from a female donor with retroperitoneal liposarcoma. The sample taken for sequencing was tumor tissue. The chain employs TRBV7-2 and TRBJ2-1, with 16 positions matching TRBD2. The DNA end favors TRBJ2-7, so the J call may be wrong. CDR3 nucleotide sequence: TGTGCCAGCAGCGGAGGGACTAGCGGGAGGGCCGAGCAGTACTTC. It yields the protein CASSGGTSGRAEQYF.